One and the same sample provided the 2 T cell receptor beta chains below, sequenced in a study of shared clonotypes between healthy human individuals. Clones were sequenced by immunoSEQ multiplex PCR, and TCRdb holds only the in-frame ones, with some missing. Seen here are about 2.4 million clones, approximately 93% observed once, and the top ten hold 0.36%. Sequences were obtained from naive CD4+ T cells from PBMCs. Subset noted: CD45RA+ positively selected. All receptors come from a man aged 18 to 29 in good health. Some clones in this sample may be carry-over from other donors' samples.

The chain is built from TRBV5-1 and TRBJ2-3, with a possible D match to TRBD1 (6 bases). The germline CDR1 and CDR2 sequences are SGHRS and YFSETQ. The CDR3 is 15 residues long. The V end was cut by 5 bases, the J end by 4 bases, with 17 bases between. The CDR3, as DNA: TGCGCCAGCAGTGGTTCAGGGGAAAAGGCAGATACGCAGTATTTT. It codes for CASSGSGEKADTQYF.

About this clone: Other DNA sequences within the sample encode an identical CDR3. The chain couples TRBV7-3 to TRBJ2-1; no definite D call. Deletions cut 4 bases from V and 0 bases from J, with 10 bases between. From germline, CDR1 is SGHTA and CDR2 FQGTGA. This CDR3 has 15 residues. The CDR3 DNA follows: TGTGCCAGCAGCTCTTCTCGGAGCTCCTACAATGAGCAGTTCTTC. This codes for CASSSSRSSYNEQFF.